This T cell receptor (beta chain) was retrieved from a study of T cell repertoires in cytomegalovirus infection. Study in general: HLA-B-restricted CMV epitopes that are well studied were used alongside recently identified HLA-C-restricted ones.

Germline CDR1 reads SGHVS; CDR2 reads FQNEAQ. The CDR3 extends over 15 amino acids. Unmatched junction bases numbered 3, after V lost 1 base and J lost 6 bases. One entry per CDR3 protein, called by TCRdb with MiXCR from the reads. The sample lists hundreds of thousands of distinct CDR3 sequences, under 45% occurring once. The sample holds a few counts of this clonotype. The antigen remains unidentified. The receptor was isolated from a human donor in good health (CMV status not recorded). Some clones in this sample may be carry-over from other donors' samples. Sequencing was performed on cultured PBMCs, taken from culture after CMV antigen stimulation. The chain employs TRBV7-8 and TRBJ2-3, with 11 bases lining up with TRBD2. For the CDR3, the DNA is TGTGCCAGCAGCTTAGTACTAGCGGGGGTTGATACGCAGTATTTT. Protein product: CASSLVLAGVDTQYF.